The 32 T cell receptor beta chains below all came from one sample that was sequenced in a study of blood T cell repertoires in COVID-19 (dated by TCRdb to the early 2020s). Library preparation used the immunoSEQ multiplex PCR assay. The table comes from immuneACCESS by way of TCRdb, which keeps in-frame sequences with V and J called. Part of the clones is missing from these tables; in studies checked, under half for an unresolved V gene and the rest for unknown reasons. This sample holds 220,000 or so clones; approximately 86% were observed only once. Of the sample, 10% falls within the top ten clones. The sequencing sample was made of peripheral blood. Receptors originate from a woman aged 45-59 years with COVID-19, enrolled during active disease.

The chain couples TRBV11-2 to TRBJ2-1, with 13 bases fitting TRBD2. Germline assignment: CDR1 SGHAT and CDR2 FQNNGV. The length of the CDR3 is 19 residues. The trim removed 4 bases at V and 1 base at J, leaving 10 bases unmatched. The CDR3: CASSSGGGLAGPSYNEQFF. CDR3 DNA sequence: TGTGCCAGCAGCTCGGGAGGGGGACTAGCGGGGCCGTCCTACAATGAGCAGTTCTTC. The whole variable domain, remainder taken from reference TRBV11-2 and TRBJ2-1, is EAGVAQSPRYKIIEKRQSVAFWCNPISGHATLYWYQQILGQGPKLLIQFQNNGVVDDSQLPKDRFSAERLKGVDSTLKIQPAKLEDSAVYLCASSSGGGLAGPSYNEQFFGPGTRLTVL.

The V call is TRBV6-2 or TRBV6-3, the J call TRBJ1-5, with D possibly being TRBD1 (5 bases). Trimming took 2 bases from V and 3 from J, leaving 14 bases between them. This CDR3 comprises 16 residues. Germline assignment: CDR1 MNHEY and CDR2 SVGEGT. In DNA form, the CDR3 reads TGTGCCAGCAGTTACGGACCCCAGGGCTTCAATCAGCCCCAGCATTTT. It translates to CASSYGPQGFNQPQHF.

The chain carries TRBV6-5 and TRBJ1-2; 7 positions match TRBD1. V lost 3 bases and J lost 8; bases outside the gene matches: 6. Germline V gene lookup returns CDR1 MNHEY and CDR2 SVGAGI. The CDR3 length is 13 residues. CDR3 DNA: TGTGCCAGCAGTTATGTCGGGACAGAGGGCTACACCTTC. Encoded protein: CASSYVGTEGYTF.

The V gene is TRBV29-1, the J gene TRBJ2-1; D is uncertain. CDR3 size: 14 residues. CDR1 is SQVTM and CDR2 is ANQGSEA in the germline V gene. Trimming shortened V by 2 bases and J by 3 bases, and 11 bases separated the two germline ends. CDR3 in DNA: TGCAGCGTTGAATGGCAGAACCTCTACAATGAGCAGTTCTTC. Amino acid sequence: CSVEWQNLYNEQFF.

This chain connects TRBV25-1 to TRBJ2-7, with 9 bases that match TRBD1. Germline V gene lookup returns CDR1 MGHDK and CDR2 SYGVNS. Trimming at V came to 5 bases and at J to 2 bases, leaving 7 bases not matched to a gene. The CDR3 has 15 residues. CDR3 residues: CASSFRDRATYEQYF. CDR3 coding DNA: TGTGCCAGCAGTTTTCGGGACAGGGCGACCTACGAGCAGTACTTC.

The J gene is TRBJ1-2, the V gene TRBV14, with 8 bases that match TRBD1. This CDR3 is built from 13 residues. CDR1 is SGHDN, CDR2 FVKESK, per germline. J lost 12 bases, V lost 5 bases, and 11 bases had no gene match. Written as DNA, the CDR3 is TGTGCCAGCAGCATACGGACAGGGCTTAGGCACACCTTC. Protein sequence: CASSIRTGLRHTF.

The V and J genes are TRBV19 and TRBJ1-1; a weak D match, TRBD1 (5 bases). The CDR3 is 14 amino acids. CDR1 LNHDA and CDR2 SQIVND come from the germline V gene (reference sequence). V was clipped by 9 bases and J by 0 bases, with 14 bases between them. CDR3 coding DNA: TGTGCCAGCGGTCATCAGGGTTTGAACACTGAAGCTTTCTTT. It encodes CASGHQGLNTEAFF.

The CDR3 nucleotides are TGTGCTAGTGGTTTGGCCCACCCGGGACTAGCGGGGGCTCGGGGCAATGAGCAGTTCTTC. This translates into CASGLAHPGLAGARGNEQFF. The genes are TRBV12-5 and TRBJ2-1; 14 bases agree with TRBD2. Germline CDR1 is LGHNT and CDR2 is FRNRAP. V gave up 1 base and J gave up 6 bases; unmatched junction bases: 14. The CDR3 has 20 residues.

This rearrangement joins TRBV24-1 to TRBJ1-2; 10 bases line up with TRBD1. CDR3 length: 14 residues. Germline CDR1 is KGHDR and CDR2 is SFDVKD. V was clipped by 5 bases and J by 4 bases; unmatched bases: 3. CDR3 sequence reads: CATSAWDRGYGYTF. The CDR3 bases are TGTGCCACCAGTGCCTGGGACAGGGGCTATGGCTACACCTTC.

The chain is built from TRBV9 and TRBJ1-2; D gene uncertain. V gave up 0 bases and J gave up 3 bases, with 12 bases separating them. The CDR3 loop spans 15 amino acids. CDR1 and CDR2 (germline): SGDLS, YYNGEE. This CDR3 is CASSVEARSDYGYTF. In nucleotides, the CDR3 is TGTGCCAGCAGCGTAGAAGCGAGAAGCGACTATGGCTACACCTTC. Based on the CDR3 plus reference TRBV9 and TRBJ1-2, the full variable domain is DSGVTQTPKHLITATGQRVTLRCSPRSGDLSVYWYQQSLDQGLQFLIQYYNGEERAKGNILERFSAQQFPDLHSELNLSSLELGDSALYFCASSVEARSDYGYTFGSGTRLTVV.

V is TRBV5-6 and J is TRBJ2-1; D is possibly TRBD2 (6 bases). Trimming left V 6 bases short and J 1 base short, with 20 bases between. From germline, CDR1 is SGHDT and CDR2 YYEEEE. This CDR3 comprises 17 residues. This CDR3 reads CASNLRMGGGSYNEQFF. CDR3 bases: TGTGCCAGCAACCTGAGGATGGGGGGTGGTTCCTACAATGAGCAGTTCTTC. Together with reference TRBV5-6 and TRBJ2-1, the CDR3 gives the full variable domain: DAGVTQSPTHLIKTRGQQVTLRCSPKSGHDTVSWYQQALGQGPQFIFQYYEEEERQRGNFPDRFSGHQFPNYSSELNVNALLLGDSALYLCASNLRMGGGSYNEQFFGPGTRLTVL.

V usage is TRBV5-1 and J usage is TRBJ1-2; TRBD1 agrees at 8 bases. The ends lost 1 base at V and 3 bases at J; junction bases unmatched: 5. This CDR3 spans 15 amino acids. CDR1 and CDR2 (germline): SGHRS, YFSETQ. CDR3 protein: CASSLQGQAHYGYTF. CDR3 coding DNA: TGCGCCAGCAGCTTGCAGGGACAGGCCCACTATGGCTACACCTTC.

The chain couples TRBV5-8 to TRBJ2-7; D is perhaps TRBD1 (5 bases). Germline CDR1 SGHTS, CDR2 YDEGEE. The CDR3 runs to 13 residues. Trimming left V 2 bases short and J 7 bases short, with 13 bases between. The CDR3 DNA sequence: TGTGCCAGCAGCTTTGGCCAGGGCTGGGAGCAGTACGTC. This translates into CASSFGQGWEQYV.

The V gene is TRBV6-5, the J gene TRBJ1-2; D is undetermined. Trimming took off 2 bases at V and 0 bases at J, with 10 bases between the two ends. CDR1 is MNHEY and CDR2 is SVGAGI in the germline V gene. The CDR3 sequence is 15 residues long. CDR3 amino acids: CASSYSPTANYGYTF. The CDR3 coding sequence is TGTGCCAGCAGTTACAGTCCTACAGCTAACTATGGCTACACCTTC.

The J gene is TRBJ1-2, the V gene TRBV28, with a tentative D call TRBD1 (5 bases). V lost 1 base and J 1 base, leaving 10 bases between the germline ends. The length of the CDR3 is 15 residues. Germline CDR1 and CDR2: MDHEN and SYDVKM. CDR3 in DNA: TGTGCCAGCAGTTTATCAGTGGGGCATAACTATGGCTACACCTTC. Its protein product is CASSLSVGHNYGYTF.

The rearrangement joins TRBV7-9 to TRBJ2-3; TRBD2 matches 12 bases. V shed 6 bases, J shed 5 bases, and the junction held 9 bases outside the gene matches. CDR3 size: 16 residues. In germline, CDR1 is SEHNR, CDR2 FQNEAQ (reference sequence). This CDR3 is CASRPLTSGGGDTQYF. In DNA form, the CDR3 reads TGTGCCAGCAGACCGCTGACTAGCGGGGGAGGAGATACGCAGTATTTT.

The chain couples TRBV27 to TRBJ2-7; TRBD1 aligns across 9 bases. V was pared by 5 bases and J by 6 bases, with 8 bases of the junction left unmatched. The length of the CDR3 is 14 residues. CDR1 is MNHEY and CDR2 is SMNVEV in the germline V gene (reference sequence). CDR3 DNA sequence: TGTGCCAGCAGTCCGGACAGGGGTCACGTCGAGCAGTACTTC. This encodes CASSPDRGHVEQYF.

A single count supports this clone. The chain has TRBV12-3 or TRBV12-4 and TRBJ1-4; the match to TRBD1 covers 8 bases. With V trimmed by 8 bases and J by 6 bases, 5 bases remained unmatched. The CDR3 is made up of 13 amino acids. CDR3 coding DNA: TGTGCCAGCGGGGACAGGAACGATGAAAAACTGTTTTTT. It codes for CASGDRNDEKLFF.

V is TRBV3-1 (or the pseudogene TRBV3-2) and J is TRBJ1-6; the match to TRBD1 covers 7 bases. CDR1 LGHDT and CDR2 YNNKEL come from the germline V gene (reference sequence). V gave up 8 bases and J gave up 8 bases; unmatched junction bases: 9. The CDR3 consists of 14 residues. In DNA, the CDR3 is TGTGCCAGCGGACGGGACAGAAGCGATTCACCCCTCCACTTT. Amino acid sequence: CASGRDRSDSPLHF.

The CDR3 sequence: CASSTFRGPTGELFF. In nucleotides, the CDR3 is TGTGCCAGCAGCACTTTCAGGGGGCCCACCGGGGAGCTGTTTTTT. This chain connects TRBV27 to TRBJ2-2, with 8 bases fitting TRBD1. The CDR3 has 15 residues. Trimming removed 6 bases from V and 4 bases from J; junction bases left unmatched: 7. Germline loops: CDR1 MNHEY, CDR2 SMNVEV (reference sequence).

This chain links TRBV9 with TRBJ1-2; tentative D call: TRBD1 (5 bases). The CDR3 runs 14 residues. Germline V gives CDR1 SGDLS, CDR2 YYNGEE. The ends were cut back, 0 bases at V and 6 bases at J, with 12 bases in the middle. The CDR3 here is CASSVGLGRDGYTF. In DNA form, the CDR3 reads TGTGCCAGCAGCGTAGGTCTGGGGCGCGATGGCTACACCTTC.

The chain has TRBV2 and TRBJ2-5; tentative D call: TRBD1 (6 bases). V was cut by 6 bases and J by 5 bases, with 19 bases left in between. This CDR3 is 15 amino acids long. CDR1 is SNHLY and CDR2 is FYNNEI in the germline V gene. The CDR3 protein is CASRNRDTPGETQYF. The CDR3, as DNA: TGTGCCAGCAGAAACCGGGACACCCCAGGGGAGACCCAGTACTTC.

The chain employs TRBV11-2 and TRBJ2-2; 10 bases align to TRBD2. V dropped 3 bases and J dropped 5; count of bases not matched to a gene: 12. The CDR3 spans 18 residues. Germline V gene lookup returns CDR1 SGHAT and CDR2 FQNNGV. CDR3 residues: CASSLGPSGGPRTGELFF. In DNA, the CDR3 is TGTGCCAGCAGCTTGGGTCCTAGCGGGGGCCCGAGGACCGGGGAGCTGTTTTTT.

This chain uses TRBV19 with TRBJ2-3; D unclear. The CDR3 runs to 15 residues. The V gene lost 1 base and the J gene lost 0 bases, with 8 bases spanning the gap. Per the germline V gene, CDR1 is LNHDA and CDR2 is SQIVND (reference sequence). CDR3 sequence: CASSIGSVSTDTQYF. CDR3 nucleotide sequence: TGTGCCAGTAGTATAGGGTCAGTTAGCACAGATACGCAGTATTTT.

This chain links TRBV30 with TRBJ2-7, with D tentatively TRBD1 (5 bases). The CDR3 extends over 13 amino acids. Trimming stripped 1 base from V and 2 bases from J, with 9 bases between. CDR1 and CDR2 from the germline V gene are GTSNPN and SVGIG (reference sequence). The CDR3 is CAWSAAGTYEQYF. In nucleotides, the CDR3 is TGTGCCTGGAGTGCAGCAGGGACCTACGAGCAGTACTTC.

The chain links TRBV28 to TRBJ1-1; the match to TRBD1 covers 7 bases. Trimming at V came to 2 bases and at J to 0 bases, leaving 9 bases not matched to a gene. This CDR3 contains 17 residues. CDR1 is MDHEN and CDR2 is SYDVKM in the germline V gene. The CDR3 DNA sequence: TGTGCCAGCAGTTTACCTGACAGGGTGGGGGTGAACACTGAAGCTTTCTTT. It specifies CASSLPDRVGVNTEAFF.

The V gene is TRBV29-1, the J gene TRBJ2-3; TRBD2 is a possible D gene (6 bases). The germline V gene encodes CDR1 SQVTM and CDR2 ANQGSEA. The CDR3 has 13 amino acids. Trimming shortened V by 2 bases and J by 6 bases, and 12 bases separated the two germline ends. The CDR3 nucleotides read TGCAGCGTTGAAACGGCCGGAGGGGATACGCAGTATTTT. Protein: CSVETAGGDTQYF.

The rearrangement links TRBV9 to TRBJ2-7; possibly TRBD2 for D (6 bases). Deletions cut 0 bases from V and 5 bases from J, with 15 bases between. There are 15 residues in the CDR3. Germline V CDR1 and CDR2: SGDLS, YYNGEE. The CDR3, as DNA: TGTGCCAGCAGCGTAGCAGCGACTAGATACGACGAGCAGTACTTC. As protein: CASSVAATRYDEQYF.

The chain employs TRBV11-2 and TRBJ1-1; no definite D call. V was clipped by 3 bases and J by 1 base, with 6 bases between them. Looked up from germline, CDR1 is SGHAT and CDR2 is FQNNGV. There are 13 residues in the CDR3. The CDR3 nucleotides are TGTGCCAGCAGCTTCACGAGGAACACTGAAGCTTTCTTT. It is translated as CASSFTRNTEAFF.

The chain recombines TRBV28 with TRBJ2-3; D possibly corresponds to TRBD2 (7 bases). This CDR3 contains 18 residues. CDR1 and CDR2 (germline): MDHEN, SYDVKM. Trimming took 5 bases from V and 5 from J, leaving 26 bases between them. The CDR3 is CASSPRGGVGGVEDTQYF. CDR3 nucleotide sequence: TGTGCCAGCAGTCCTAGAGGGGGGGTAGGGGGTGTGGAAGATACGCAGTATTTT. Looking up the rest from reference TRBV28 and TRBJ2-3 gives the full variable domain: DVKVTQSSRYLVKRTGEKVFLECVQDMDHENMFWYRQDPGLGLRLIYFSYDVKMKEKGDIPEGYSVSREKKERFSLILESASTNQTSMYLCASSPRGGVGGVEDTQYFGPGTRLTVL.

This clone has just one count. V and J are TRBV5-1 and TRBJ2-5, with 7 positions matching TRBD2. Germline V gene sequence: CDR1 SGHRS, CDR2 YFSETQ. Trimming took 3 bases from V and 6 from J; bases not matched to a gene: 11. CDR3 length: 15 amino acids. The DNA for the CDR3 is TGCGCCAGCAGCTCAGCCGGGAGGATGGAAAAGACCCAGTACTTC. As protein: CASSSAGRMEKTQYF.

The rearrangement joins TRBV6-2 or TRBV6-3 to TRBJ1-1; tentative D call: TRBD1 (5 bases). The CDR3 contains 14 residues. Germline values: CDR1 MNHEY, CDR2 SVGEGT. V lost 6 bases, J lost 7 bases, and 18 bases lay in between. CDR3 DNA sequence: TGTGCCAGCAGCTCAGGGTATCCCGTCATTGAAGCTTTCTTT. Its translation: CASSSGYPVIEAFF.